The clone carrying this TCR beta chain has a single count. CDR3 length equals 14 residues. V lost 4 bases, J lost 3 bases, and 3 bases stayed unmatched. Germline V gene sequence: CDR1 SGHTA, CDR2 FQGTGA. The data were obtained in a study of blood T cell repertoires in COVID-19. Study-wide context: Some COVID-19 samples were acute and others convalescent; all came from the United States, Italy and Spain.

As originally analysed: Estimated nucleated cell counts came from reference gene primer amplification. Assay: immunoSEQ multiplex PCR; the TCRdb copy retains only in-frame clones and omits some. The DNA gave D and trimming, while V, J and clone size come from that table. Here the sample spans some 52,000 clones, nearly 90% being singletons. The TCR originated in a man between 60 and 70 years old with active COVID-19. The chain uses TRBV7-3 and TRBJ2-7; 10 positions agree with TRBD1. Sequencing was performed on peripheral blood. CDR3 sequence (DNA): TGTGCCAGCAGCTCAGGACAGGGGGGCTACGAGCAGTACTTC. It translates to CASSSGQGGYEQYF. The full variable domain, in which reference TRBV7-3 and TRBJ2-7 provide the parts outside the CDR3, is GAGVSQTPSNKVTEKGKYVELRCDPISGHTALYWYRQSLGQGPEFLIYFQGTGAADDSGLPNDRFFAVRPEGSVSTLKIQRTERGDSAVYLCASSSGQGGYEQYFGPGTRLTVT.